This note documents a single T cell receptor beta chain sequence. Its antigen remains unidentified. TCRdb passed the reads through MiXCR, listing each CDR3 protein once. The repertoire holds under 850,000 distinct CDR3 sequences, with about 30% as singletons. These data belong to a study of T cell repertoires in cytomegalovirus infection. Study results and limitations: HLA-C-restricted CMV-specific TCR beta clonotypes prevailed in the ex vivo response.

With V trimmed by 8 bases and J by 5 bases, 15 bases remained unmatched. This CDR3 spans 15 amino acids. Germline assignment: CDR1 DFQATT and CDR2 SNEGSKA (reference sequence). The sequencing here drew on cultured PBMCs, taken from culture after CMV antigen stimulation. The receptor was derived from a human donor in good health (CMV status not recorded). Some clones in this sample may be carry-over from other donors' samples. The chain uses TRBV20-1 and TRBJ2-1, with 7 bases aligning to TRBD1. For the CDR3, the DNA is TGCAGTATTTCGCGGACGAGGACAGGACACAATGAGCAGTTCTTC. It translates to CSISRTRTGHNEQFF.